These 32 T cell receptor beta chains were all obtained from the same sample, sequenced in a study of control samples from healthy donors and cancer patients. The table came from immunoSEQ multiplex PCR; TCRdb's copy has only in-frame clones and leaves some out. The profile shows around 130,000 clones, over 75% of them singletons. The sample consisted of blood. All receptors derive from a man aged 50 or older in good health.

The chain links TRBV7-8 to TRBJ2-7, with D tentatively TRBD1 (6 bases). Trimming pared 5 bases from V and 1 base from J, leaving 9 bases between. The CDR3 has 13 amino acids. CDR1 SGHVS and CDR2 FQNEAQ come from the germline V gene. CDR3: CASSPDRSYEQYF. The CDR3 bases are TGTGCCAGCAGCCCCGACAGGTCCTACGAGCAGTACTTC.

The rearrangement joins TRBV21-1 to TRBJ2-7; TRBD1, the table's D call, lacks a check against the DNA. TRBV21-1 corresponds to a pseudogene. CDR3 size: 13 residues. The CDR3 is CASSKGPDYEQYF. CDR3 DNA sequence: TGTGCCAGCAGCAAGGGCCCCGACTACGAGCAGTACTTC.

V gene TRBV30 combines with J gene TRBJ2-3; TRBD2 aligns across 7 bases. V was pared by 2 bases and J by 0 bases, with 2 bases of the junction left unmatched. The CDR3 consists of 14 residues. CDR1 GTSNPN and CDR2 SVGIG come from the germline V gene (reference sequence). Here the CDR3 DNA reads TGTGCCTGGAGTACTAGCGTGAGCACAGATACGCAGTATTTT. This gives the protein CAWSTSVSTDTQYF.

The chain recombines TRBV5-4 with TRBJ1-1; D gene unclear. The CDR3 extends over 15 amino acids. Deletions cut 5 bases from V and 0 bases from J, with 14 bases between. Germline V gene sequence: CDR1 SGHNT, CDR2 YYREEE (reference sequence). The CDR3 here is CASRDGREMNTEAFF. The DNA of the CDR3 is TGTGCCAGCAGGGACGGTCGTGAGATGAACACTGAAGCTTTCTTT.

The genes are TRBV7-2 and TRBJ2-3, with 14 bases lining up with TRBD2. This CDR3 spans 17 amino acids. CDR1 is SGHTA, CDR2 FQGNSA, per germline. Trimming cost V 5 bases and J 2 bases; bases outside gene matches: 6. DNA for the CDR3: TGTGCCAGCAGCCCGGGACTAGCGGGGGTAAACACAGATACGCAGTATTTT. The encoded protein is CASSPGLAGVNTDTQYF.

This chain links TRBV2 with TRBJ2-1, with D tentatively TRBD1 or TRBD2 (6 bases each). The CDR3 extends over 17 amino acids. In germline, CDR1 is SNHLY, CDR2 FYNNEI. With 0 bases removed from V and 5 bases from J, the gap between germline ends came to 17 bases. This chain's CDR3 is CASSEAIWGASDNEQFF. The CDR3 nucleotides read TGTGCCAGCAGTGAAGCGATATGGGGGGCGTCCGACAATGAGCAGTTCTTC.

The CDR3: CASSLTGGSYSNQPQHF. DNA for the CDR3: TGTGCCAGCAGTTTAACAGGGGGGTCCTATAGCAATCAGCCCCAGCATTTT. The gene calls are TRBV27 and TRBJ1-5; 8 positions match TRBD1. This CDR3 spans 17 amino acids. Unmatched junction bases numbered 6, after V lost 2 bases and J lost 0 bases. The germline V gene encodes CDR1 MNHEY and CDR2 SMNVEV (reference sequence).

The chain joins TRBV7-9 to TRBJ1-5; D gene ambiguous. CDR1 SEHNR and CDR2 FQNEAQ come from the germline V gene (reference sequence). This CDR3 has 14 residues. The germline V and J ends were trimmed by 3 bases and 3 bases, with 9 bases remaining between them. The CDR3 spells CASSFEGNNQPQHF. Written as DNA, the CDR3 is TGTGCCAGCAGCTTTGAGGGAAACAATCAGCCCCAGCATTTT.

The table lists this clone with a count of one. V gene TRBV18 combines with J gene TRBJ2-5; D uncertain. The V end was cut by 2 bases, the J end by 5 bases, with 6 bases between. Germline CDR1 and CDR2: KGHSH and LQKENI. The CDR3 runs 12 residues. The CDR3 protein is CASSPDTETQYF. The CDR3 DNA reads TGTGCCAGCTCACCAGATACGGAGACCCAGTACTTC.

This clone has only a few counts. The V and J genes are TRBV30 and TRBJ1-1; D perhaps matches TRBD1 (5 bases). V lost 1 base to trimming and J lost 4 bases, with 10 bases between them. From germline, CDR1 is GTSNPN and CDR2 SVGIG (reference sequence). There are 13 residues in the CDR3. The CDR3 region is CAWSAQGLTEAFF. The CDR3 DNA reads as TGTGCCTGGAGTGCGCAGGGTCTCACTGAAGCTTTCTTT. The full variable domain, rest sourced from reference TRBV30 and TRBJ1-1, is SQTIHQWPATLVQPVGSPLSLECTVEGTSNPNLYWYRQAAGRGLQLLFYSVGIGQISSEVPQNLSASRPQDRQFILSSKKLLLSDSGFYLCAWSAQGLTEAFFGQGTRLTVV.

Regarding this clone: The germline gene is not matched at one end of the junction; a read error may be the cause. The rearrangement joins TRBV6-5 to TRBJ1-2; TRBD1 matches at 7 bases. The germline V gene has CDR1 MNHEY and CDR2 SVGAGI. The CDR3 spans 14 residues. The CDR3, as DNA: TGTGCCAGCAGAGGGGCCGGGACAGCCTATCGCTACACCTTC. Residues: CASRGAGTAYRYTF.

The V call is TRBV7-8, the J call TRBJ2-5; D is perhaps TRBD2 (5 bases). This CDR3 comprises 13 residues. V gave up 0 bases and J gave up 5 bases, with 7 bases separating them. Germline V gene sequence: CDR1 SGHVS, CDR2 FQNEAQ. The CDR3 region is CASSLASAETQYF. Written as DNA, the CDR3 is TGTGCCAGCAGCTTAGCTAGCGCGGAGACCCAGTACTTC.

The chain is built from TRBV28 and TRBJ2-5, with D uncertain. Deletions cut 2 bases from V and 1 base from J, with 8 bases between. The CDR3 runs to 14 residues. The germline V gene has CDR1 MDHEN and CDR2 SYDVKM. DNA for the CDR3: TGTGCCAGCAGTTTAAAGCCCCCCCAAGAGACCCAGTACTTC. It specifies CASSLKPPQETQYF. Together with reference TRBV28 and TRBJ2-5, the CDR3 gives the full variable domain: DVKVTQSSRYLVKRTGEKVFLECVQDMDHENMFWYRQDPGLGLRLIYFSYDVKMKEKGDIPEGYSVSREKKERFSLILESASTNQTSMYLCASSLKPPQETQYFGPGTRLLVL.

This clone was seen once. The V and J genes are TRBV5-5 and TRBJ1-6, with D unclear. V was trimmed by 4 bases and J by 7 bases, leaving 12 bases between them. The CDR3 consists of 14 residues. Germline-derived CDR1 and CDR2 are SGHKS and YYEKEE (reference sequence). The DNA of the CDR3 is TGTGCCAGCAGCCCGGTGGGTATCAATTCACCCCTCCACTTT. Amino acids: CASSPVGINSPLHF. Looking up the rest from reference TRBV5-5 and TRBJ1-6 gives the full variable domain: DAGVTQSPTHLIKTRGQQVTLRCSPISGHKSVSWYQQVLGQGPQFIFQYYEKEERGRGNFPDRFSARQFPNYSSELNVNALLLGDSALYLCASSPVGINSPLHFGNGTRLTVT.

The chain has TRBV30 and TRBJ2-7; D possibly corresponds to TRBD1 (6 bases). Germline V CDR1 and CDR2: GTSNPN, SVGIG (reference sequence). CDR3 length: 11 amino acids. V was clipped by 4 bases and J by 6 bases, with 10 bases between them. The CDR3 DNA sequence: TGTGCCTGGAAGACAGGTTTCGAGCAGTACTTC. Amino acids: CAWKTGFEQYF.

The chain is built from TRBV2 and TRBJ1-2; possible D gene TRBD1, 5 bases. This CDR3 comprises 12 residues. Trimming took 9 bases from V and 1 from J, leaving 9 bases between them. Germline CDR1 and CDR2: SNHLY and FYNNEI. The CDR3 coding sequence is TGTGCCAGGATTCAGGGTAACTATGGCTACACCTTC. Protein: CARIQGNYGYTF.

CDR3 DNA sequence: TGCGCCAGCAGGGCAACGACAGGGGCTGGTGGCTACACCTTC. This gives the protein CASRATTGAGGYTF. The gene calls are TRBV5-1 and TRBJ1-2; 8 nucleotides match TRBD1. The V gene end was trimmed by 5 bases and the J gene end by 7 bases; junction bases not matched to a gene: 10. Looked up from germline, CDR1 is SGHRS and CDR2 is YFSETQ. This CDR3 has 14 residues.

The chain has TRBV2 and TRBJ2-7; 9 bases agree with TRBD1. With V trimmed by 3 bases and J by 3 bases, 18 bases remained unmatched. This CDR3 region has 19 residues. Germline V lookup: CDR1 SNHLY, CDR2 FYNNEI. In nucleotides, the CDR3 is TGTGCCAGCAGTGAGCGATCCCCCGGGACAGGGTTCCGGGACTACGAGCAGTACTTC. Its protein is CASSERSPGTGFRDYEQYF.

The chain combines TRBV19 with TRBJ1-6, with D uncertain. The CDR3 extends over 15 amino acids. Trimming left V 5 bases short and J 5 bases short, with 13 bases between. Germline V gene lookup returns CDR1 LNHDA and CDR2 SQIVND (reference sequence). The CDR3 DNA is TGTGCCAGTAGTTCGGAAAGGATTGATAATTCACCCCTCCACTTT. Protein: CASSSERIDNSPLHF.

The chain carries TRBV29-1 and TRBJ1-6; 9 nucleotides agree with TRBD1. The length of the CDR3 is 13 residues. V was clipped by 5 bases and J by 8 bases; unmatched bases: 4. The germline gives CDR1 SQVTM, CDR2 ANQGSEA. DNA of the CDR3: TGCAGCGTTCGGGACAGGGAAGATTCACCCCTCCACTTT. Translation: CSVRDREDSPLHF.

This chain links TRBV28 with TRBJ2-2; 10 bases match TRBD2. The V segment lost 8 bases and the J segment 6 bases; nucleotides outside the gene matches: 12. CDR3 length: 16 amino acids. Germline V gene lookup returns CDR1 MDHEN and CDR2 SYDVKM. The CDR3 nucleotides are TGTGCCAGCCGACGAACGAAAGCGGGGGGGCCCGGGGAGCTGTTTTTT. It specifies CASRRTKAGGPGELFF.

The chain recombines TRBV25-1 with TRBJ2-6; tentatively, D is TRBD1 (6 bases). Deletions cut 3 bases from V and 0 bases from J, with 12 bases between. The V gene's germline CDR1 is MGHDK and CDR2 SYGVNS. CDR3 size: 17 residues. The CDR3 sequence: CASSDPQQGSGANVLTF. CDR3 bases: TGTGCCAGCAGTGATCCCCAACAGGGCTCTGGGGCCAACGTCCTGACTTTC.

The chain uses TRBV28 and TRBJ2-7; D is unresolved. CDR1 is MDHEN and CDR2 is SYDVKM in the germline V gene. The V gene lost 0 bases and the J gene lost 4 bases, with 7 bases spanning the gap. The CDR3 consists of 13 residues. The CDR3 is CASSLWGRYEQYF. In nucleotides, the CDR3 is TGTGCCAGCAGTTTATGGGGAAGATACGAGCAGTACTTC.

As DNA, the CDR3 is TGTGCCAGCTCACCCGCTGGACAGGGGCTACAAGAGACCCAGTACTTC. Amino acids: CASSPAGQGLQETQYF. The gene calls are TRBV18 and TRBJ2-5; 9 bases are shared with TRBD1. Germline V CDR1 and CDR2: KGHSH, LQKENI. Losses at the gene ends were 3 bases for V and 2 bases for J; bases not matched to a gene: 7. This CDR3 spans 16 amino acids.

In nucleotides, the CDR3 is TGCGCCAGCAGCTTTAATTTGAGGGACAGCGGAGCAAGCAACACTGAAGCTTTCTTT. Translation gives CASSFNLRDSGASNTEAFF. The genes are TRBV5-1 and TRBJ1-1; TRBD1 matches 7 bases. This CDR3 has 19 amino acids. From germline, CDR1 is SGHRS and CDR2 YFSETQ. The trim removed 2 bases at V and 2 bases at J, leaving 18 bases unmatched.

The chain employs TRBV7-3 and TRBJ2-3, with no clear D. The CDR3 has 16 residues. Germline loops: CDR1 SGHTA, CDR2 FQGTGA. V lost 5 bases and J 1 base, leaving 16 bases between the germline ends. The CDR3 nucleotides read TGTGCCAGCAGCCCGAGTTTTGGGTATCGCACAGATACGCAGTATTTT. It encodes CASSPSFGYRTDTQYF.

The count of this clone is one. This rearrangement joins TRBV4-1 to TRBJ2-2; D is undetermined. V was shortened by 1 base and J by 2 bases, with 14 bases between the two germline ends. The CDR3 spans 17 residues. Per the germline V gene, CDR1 is MGHRA and CDR2 is YSYEKL. CDR3 nucleotide sequence: TGCGCCAGCAGCCAAGGGCGAGCTCTGTCTAACACCGGGGAGCTGTTTTTT. It translates to CASSQGRALSNTGELFF.

The chain carries TRBV27 and TRBJ2-1; 8 nucleotides align to TRBD1. CDR3 size: 13 residues. J lost 2 bases, V lost 6 bases, and 0 bases had no gene match. Per germline, CDR1 MNHEY and CDR2 SMNVEV (reference sequence). The CDR3 nucleotides are TGTGCCAGCAGACAGGGGGCCTACAATGAGCAGTTCTTC. Protein sequence: CASRQGAYNEQFF.

This clone was counted a single time. This chain links TRBV27 with TRBJ1-2; D is possibly TRBD1 (5 bases). V was shortened by 5 bases and J by 4 bases, with 14 bases between the two germline ends. This CDR3 region has 14 residues. Per the germline V gene, CDR1 is MNHEY and CDR2 is SMNVEV (reference sequence). This CDR3 reads CASSPGRGLYGYTF. The CDR3 nucleotides are TGTGCCAGCAGTCCTGGACGGGGACTCTATGGCTACACCTTC.

The chain carries TRBV18 and TRBJ2-6; 7 positions match TRBD1. CDR1 and CDR2 from the germline V gene are KGHSH and LQKENI. The length of the CDR3 is 17 residues. Trimming removed 3 bases from V and 0 bases from J; junction bases left unmatched: 5. The CDR3 protein is CASSPYTGDSGANVLTF. The CDR3 region has the DNA TGTGCCAGCTCACCTTATACAGGGGACTCTGGGGCCAACGTCCTGACTTTC.

This chain uses TRBV28 with TRBJ1-5; 10 bases line up with TRBD1. V dropped 6 bases and J dropped 7; count of bases not matched to a gene: 12. The CDR3 has 16 residues. CDR1 MDHEN and CDR2 SYDVKM come from the germline V gene. CDR3 region: CASRPPGQGQGQPQHF. In DNA, the CDR3 is TGTGCCAGCAGACCTCCGGGACAGGGGCAAGGCCAGCCCCAGCATTTT.

This clone has only one observation. This chain links TRBV30 with TRBJ1-1, with unresolved D. The germline gives CDR1 GTSNPN, CDR2 SVGIG (reference sequence). The CDR3 contains 12 residues. The ends were cut back, 0 bases at V and 11 bases at J, with 13 bases in the middle. As DNA, the CDR3 is TGTGCCTGGAGTGTACAATCTGGGAACGCTTTCTTT. Protein product: CAWSVQSGNAFF.